This T cell receptor (beta chain) was sequenced during a study of blood T cell repertoires in COVID-19. Study overall: The United States, Italy and Spain provided the acute and convalescent COVID-19 samples. The cDNA or gDNA used as material had been derived from T cells, B-cell-depleted T cells, or PBMCs.

In the original workflow: Counts of nucleated cells, estimated from reference gene primer amplification, were obtained. Clones were read by immunoSEQ multiplex PCR, and TCRdb kept only the in-frame ones, dropping some. Clonal size and the V and J genes are those of that table, whereas D and trimming came from the DNA. This sample has hundreds of thousands of clones, with approximately 91% found just once. Germline V CDR1 and CDR2: LGHDT, YNNKEL (reference sequence). The V end was cut by 10 bases, the J end by 5 bases, with 14 bases between. CDR3 length equals 13 residues. The clonotype comes from a young man with active or convalescent COVID-19. The chain couples TRBV3-1 (or the pseudogene TRBV3-2) to TRBJ2-2, with D possibly TRBD2 on 6 matching bases. Sequencing used peripheral blood. The CDR3 reads CATRYGGTGELFF. In DNA form, the CDR3 reads TGTGCCACCCGATATGGGGGGACCGGGGAGCTGTTTTTT.